The present T cell receptor beta chain was sequenced within a study of PD-L1 blockade in urothelial cancer. Across the study: Men with urothelial cancer arising in the bladder made up about 85% of the roughly 29 patients. The analyses of blood took place 3 weeks (second dose) and 6 weeks after treatment start.

The CDR3 is 17 residues long. Trimming shortened V by 4 bases and J by 5 bases, and 24 bases separated the two germline ends. Germline CDR1 is SGHNT and CDR2 is YYREEE (reference sequence). Time point defined: pretreatment peripheral blood. Some clones are missing from TCRdb's copy, which holds only in-frame ones; the method was immunoSEQ multiplex PCR. The profile shows some 45,000 clones, 80% of them singletons. V is TRBV5-4 and J is TRBJ2-5; D may be TRBD1 (5 bases). This clonotype was sampled from a man aged 60-69 years with urothelial cancer. Specimen: PBMCs, collected around atezolizumab (anti-PD-L1) treatment. CDR3 residues: CASSLPDIPTDRETQYF. The CDR3 nucleotides read TGTGCCAGCAGCCTGCCTGATATACCGACAGATCGGGAGACCCAGTACTTC. Filled out from reference TRBV5-4 and TRBJ2-5, the complete variable domain reads ETGVTQSPTHLIKTRGQQVTLRCSSQSGHNTVSWYQQALGQGPQFIFQYYREEENGRGNFPPRFSGLQFPNYSSELNVNALELDDSALYLCASSLPDIPTDRETQYFGPGTRLLVL.